The 17 T cell receptor beta chains in this list originate from one sample, sequenced in a study of blood T cell repertoires in COVID-19. The repertoire was sequenced with immunoSEQ multiplex PCR; TCRdb's copy has only in-frame clones and lacks some. The data contain some 100,000 clones, 80% to 90% of them singletons. Sequenced material: PBMCs or T cells enriched from blood (not recorded which). These receptors came from a woman in her 50s who had recovered from COVID-19.

V and J are TRBV11-3 and TRBJ2-5, with TRBD1 matching over 8 bases. The germline V gene encodes CDR1 SGHNT and CDR2 YENEEA. After removal of 3 bases from V and 4 bases from J, the junction contained 13 bases not matched to a gene. The CDR3 has 17 amino acids. The CDR3 reads CASSFTGTGRIRETQYF. The CDR3, as DNA: TGTGCCAGCAGCTTTACCGGGACAGGTAGGATCCGAGAGACCCAGTACTTC. Together with reference TRBV11-3 and TRBJ2-5, the CDR3 gives the full variable domain: EAGVVQSPRYKIIEKKQPVAFWCNPISGHNTLYWYLQNLGQGPELLIRYENEEAVDDSQLPKDRFSAERLKGVDSTLKIQPAELGDSAVYLCASSFTGTGRIRETQYFGPGTRLLVL.

The gene calls are TRBV2 and TRBJ1-5; D is undetermined. Trimming left V 2 bases short and J 4 bases short, with 6 bases between. The CDR3 length is 13 residues. Per the germline V gene, CDR1 is SNHLY and CDR2 is FYNNEI. The CDR3 DNA sequence: TGTGCCAGCAGTGAAAGCGAAAATCAGCCCCAGCATTTT. Translating it yields CASSESENQPQHF.

The rearrangement links TRBV7-3 to TRBJ2-5; TRBD2 matches 8 bases. J was trimmed by 5 bases and V by 1 base; bases with no gene match: 12. The CDR3 spans 17 residues. Germline V lookup: CDR1 SGHTA, CDR2 FQGTGA. The CDR3 DNA sequence: TGTGCCAGCAGCTTAAGGGGGGACGGGAGGGCCCAGGAGACCCAGTACTTC. This translates into CASSLRGDGRAQETQYF.

The rearrangement uses TRBV7-2 and TRBJ1-5, with D tentatively TRBD1 (5 bases). The CDR3 covers 15 residues. Germline CDR1 and CDR2: SGHTA and FQGNSA. V was pared by 5 bases and J by 5 bases, with 16 bases between. In DNA form, the CDR3 reads TGTGCCAGCAGCCTGAACCCTGGGGGGGATCAGCCCCAGCATTTT. This encodes CASSLNPGGDQPQHF.

J is TRBJ1-2 and V is TRBV30; maybe TRBD1 (5 bases). The CDR3 consists of 16 residues. Per germline, CDR1 GTSNPN and CDR2 SVGIG (reference sequence). Trimming removed 0 bases from V and 1 base from J, with 15 bases in between. CDR3 protein: CAWSVLTRGLNYGYTF. CDR3 in DNA: TGTGCCTGGAGTGTACTCACCCGGGGACTTAACTATGGCTACACCTTC.

The rearrangement uses TRBV7-8 and TRBJ2-7; 10 nucleotides agree with TRBD1. Looked up from germline, CDR1 is SGHVS and CDR2 is FQNEAQ. The CDR3 runs 14 residues. With 2 bases clipped from V and 3 bases from J, the junction kept 1 base outside the gene matches. This chain's CDR3 is CASSLRDRGYEQYF. CDR3 nucleotides: TGTGCCAGCAGCTTAAGGGACAGGGGCTACGAGCAGTACTTC.

This sequence joins TRBV5-6 and TRBJ1-6; tentatively, D is TRBD1 (6 bases). V lost 5 bases to trimming and J lost 5 bases, with 14 bases between them. The CDR3 is 15 residues long. Germline V CDR1 and CDR2: SGHDT, YYEEEE. CDR3 amino acids: CASRGRTGNNSPLHF. CDR3 bases: TGTGCCAGCAGGGGCCGTACAGGGAATAATTCACCCCTCCACTTT.

This clone was counted between two and nine times. The chain employs TRBV6-2 or TRBV6-3 and TRBJ2-7, with 11 bases aligning to TRBD1. The CDR3 extends over 14 amino acids. The germline V gene encodes CDR1 MNHEY and CDR2 SVGEGT. Trimming removed 4 bases from V and 5 bases from J; junction bases left unmatched: 4. CDR3 sequence (DNA): TGTGCCAGCAGTTGGACAGGGGGCGGCAACGAGCAGTACTTC. Translation: CASSWTGGGNEQYF.

The rearrangement joins TRBV29-1 to TRBJ1-2; weak D call: TRBD1 (6 bases). Germline loops: CDR1 SQVTM, CDR2 ANQGSEA. This CDR3 comprises 14 residues. Trimming stripped 6 bases from V and 8 bases from J, with 22 bases between. Here the CDR3 reads CSVDTVAGVEGYTF. CDR3 nucleotide sequence: TGCAGCGTGGACACCGTGGCAGGGGTGGAAGGCTACACCTTC.

The V and J genes are TRBV29-1 and TRBJ2-2; 9 bases are shared with TRBD1. The CDR3 has 15 amino acids. Germline CDR1 and CDR2: SQVTM and ANQGSEA. The junction had 4 bases not matched to a gene; V was cut back by 2 bases and J by 3 bases. In nucleotides, the CDR3 is TGCAGCGTTGAACCGGGACAGGGCTACACCGGGGAGCTGTTTTTT. Its translation is CSVEPGQGYTGELFF.

This chain links TRBV18 with TRBJ2-1; 11 nucleotides agree with TRBD2. This CDR3 contains 15 residues. The germline gives CDR1 KGHSH, CDR2 LQKENI. V gave up 5 bases and J gave up 6 bases; unmatched junction bases: 6. DNA of the CDR3: TGTGCCAGCTCAAGTATTAGCGGGGGGGCCAATGAGCAGTTCTTC. The encoded protein is CASSSISGGANEQFF.

The CDR3 spells CASSQQQGDNSPLHF. CDR3 coding DNA: TGTGCCAGCTCACAACAACAGGGCGATAATTCACCCCTCCACTTT. The rearrangement joins TRBV18 to TRBJ1-6, with a tentative D call TRBD1 (6 bases). CDR3 length: 15 residues. CDR1 KGHSH and CDR2 LQKENI come from the germline V gene. Between the trimmed V and J ends, which lost 4 bases and 5 bases, there was a span of 12 bases.

The chain uses TRBV28 and TRBJ2-5; possibly TRBD2 for D (6 bases). Trimming cost V 6 bases and J 2 bases, with 16 bases left between them. Germline V gene lookup returns CDR1 MDHEN and CDR2 SYDVKM. The CDR3 runs 15 residues. CDR3 coding DNA: TGTGCCAGCAGCCCGGATACGGGGGAACAAGAGACCCAGTACTTC. Translating it yields CASSPDTGEQETQYF.

The chain links TRBV30 to TRBJ1-5; D might be TRBD1 (6 bases). Trimming removed 2 bases at V and 5 bases at J, with 16 bases between. The CDR3 has 15 amino acids. CDR1 and CDR2 (germline): GTSNPN, SVGIG (reference sequence). The CDR3 spells CAWSRSGRGYQPQHF. The CDR3 bases are TGTGCCTGGAGTAGGTCGGGGAGGGGGTATCAGCCCCAGCATTTT.

The rearrangement joins TRBV27 to TRBJ2-7, with 10 bases aligning to TRBD1. Trimming at V came to 6 bases and at J to 6 bases, leaving 8 bases not matched to a gene. The CDR3 length is 14 residues. Looked up from germline, CDR1 is MNHEY and CDR2 is SMNVEV (reference sequence). CDR3: CASRNRDRGSEQYF. CDR3 sequence (DNA): TGTGCCAGCAGGAACCGGGACAGGGGAAGCGAGCAGTACTTC.

The rearrangement uses TRBV30 and TRBJ1-5; possibly TRBD1 for D (5 bases). There are 14 residues in the CDR3. Germline values: CDR1 GTSNPN, CDR2 SVGIG (reference sequence). Trimming shortened V by 5 bases and J by 4 bases, and 15 bases separated the two germline ends. CDR3 DNA sequence: TGTGCCTGGGGCGGGGGTAAGGAGAATCAGCCCCAGCATTTT. Translation: CAWGGGKENQPQHF.

This clone has only one observation. The gene calls are TRBV4-1 and TRBJ2-7, with D maybe TRBD1 (6 bases). Germline lookup yields CDR1 MGHRA and CDR2 YSYEKL. The length of the CDR3 is 15 residues. V lost 0 bases, J lost 4 bases, and 13 bases lay in between. CDR3 nucleotides: TGCGCCAGCAGCCAAGATTTTACAGGGAGATACGAGCAGTACTTC. Protein: CASSQDFTGRYEQYF.